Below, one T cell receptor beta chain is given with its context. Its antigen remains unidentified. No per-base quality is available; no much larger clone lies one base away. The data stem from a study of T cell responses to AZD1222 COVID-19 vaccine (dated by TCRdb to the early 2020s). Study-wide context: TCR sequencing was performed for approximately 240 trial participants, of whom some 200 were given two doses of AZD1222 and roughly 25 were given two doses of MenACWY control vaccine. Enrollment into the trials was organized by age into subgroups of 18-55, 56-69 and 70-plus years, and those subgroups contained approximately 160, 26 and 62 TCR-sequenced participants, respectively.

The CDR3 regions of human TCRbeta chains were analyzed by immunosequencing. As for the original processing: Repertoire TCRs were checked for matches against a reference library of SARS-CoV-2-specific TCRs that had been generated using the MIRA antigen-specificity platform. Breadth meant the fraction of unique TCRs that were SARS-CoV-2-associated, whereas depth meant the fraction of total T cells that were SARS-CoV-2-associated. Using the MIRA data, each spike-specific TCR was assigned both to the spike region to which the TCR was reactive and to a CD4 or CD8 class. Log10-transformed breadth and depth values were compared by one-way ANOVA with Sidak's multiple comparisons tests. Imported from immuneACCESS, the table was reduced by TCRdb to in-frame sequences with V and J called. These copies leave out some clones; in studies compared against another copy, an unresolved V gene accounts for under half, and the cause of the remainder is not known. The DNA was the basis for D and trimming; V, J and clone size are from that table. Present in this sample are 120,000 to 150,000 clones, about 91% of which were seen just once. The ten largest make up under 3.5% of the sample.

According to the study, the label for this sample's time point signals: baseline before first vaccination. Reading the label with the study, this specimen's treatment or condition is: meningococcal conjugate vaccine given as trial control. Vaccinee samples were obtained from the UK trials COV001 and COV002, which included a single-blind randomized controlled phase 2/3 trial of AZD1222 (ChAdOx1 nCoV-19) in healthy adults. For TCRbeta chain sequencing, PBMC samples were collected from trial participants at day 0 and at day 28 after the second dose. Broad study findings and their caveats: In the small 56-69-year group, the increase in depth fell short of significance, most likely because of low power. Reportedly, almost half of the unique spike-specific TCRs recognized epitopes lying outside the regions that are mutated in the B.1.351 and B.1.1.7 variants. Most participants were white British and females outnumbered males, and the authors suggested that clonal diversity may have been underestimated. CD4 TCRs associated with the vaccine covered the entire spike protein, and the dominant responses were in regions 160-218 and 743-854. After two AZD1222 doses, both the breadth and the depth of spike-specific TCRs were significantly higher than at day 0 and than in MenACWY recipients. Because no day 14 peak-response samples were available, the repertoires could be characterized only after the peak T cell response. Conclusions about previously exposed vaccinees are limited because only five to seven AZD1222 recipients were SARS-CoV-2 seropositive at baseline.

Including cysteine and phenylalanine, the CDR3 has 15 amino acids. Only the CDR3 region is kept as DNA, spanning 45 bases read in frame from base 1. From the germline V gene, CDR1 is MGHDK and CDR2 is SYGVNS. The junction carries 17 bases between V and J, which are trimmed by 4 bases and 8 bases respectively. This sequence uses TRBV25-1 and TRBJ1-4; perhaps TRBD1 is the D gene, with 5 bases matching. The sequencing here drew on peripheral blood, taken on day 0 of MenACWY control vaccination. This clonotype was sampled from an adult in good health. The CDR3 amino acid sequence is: CASSGWVGEGEKLFF. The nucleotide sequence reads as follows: TGTGCCAGCAGTGGATGGGTAGGGGAAGGAGAAAAACTGTTTTTT.